This T cell receptor (beta chain) was found in a study of blood T cells in healthy people across ages. This clonotype has a count of ten or more. The second PCR ran about 6 to 12 cycles with a sample-barcoded 5' primer and J-beta primers. CDR3-containing paired-end reads numbered at least 2.5 million in each sample. TCRdb independently ran MiXCR on the 5' RACE reads; one entry per CDR3 protein. The table lists around 870,000 distinct CDR3 sequences, about 30% of them singletons. This sequence originates from an elderly woman in good health. Sequences were obtained from blood.

The CDR3 DNA reads as TGTGCCAGCAGCTTAGCGGCGGGGCAGGGCTATGGCTACACCTTC. It encodes CASSLAAGQGYGYTF. The V gene is TRBV7-2, the J gene TRBJ1-2, with D perhaps matching TRBD1 (5 bases). CDR1 and CDR2 from the germline V gene are SGHTA and FQGNSA. V shed 0 bases and J shed 4 bases, with 12 bases lying between them. The CDR3 consists of 15 residues.